Presented here are 21 T cell receptor beta chains from one specimen sequenced in a study of blood T cell repertoires in COVID-19. Produced via immunoSEQ multiplex PCR; TCRdb's table is partial and in-frame only. The sample yields about 210,000 clones, approximately 82% seen once. Sequencing input: peripheral blood. The receptors stem from a man between 50 and 59 years old with active or convalescent COVID-19.

This clone was seen a single time. The chain has TRBV2 and TRBJ1-5; 7 bases agree with TRBD1. The junction had 8 bases not matched to a gene; V was cut back by 5 bases and J by 4 bases. The CDR3 covers 15 residues. In germline, CDR1 is SNHLY, CDR2 FYNNEI. The CDR3 DNA reads as TGTGCCAGCAGTTTAGGGACAGCACGAAATCAGCCCCAGCATTTT. This sequence encodes CASSLGTARNQPQHF.

This clone was counted a single time. The chain is built from TRBV5-1 and TRBJ2-7; a weak D match, TRBD2 (6 bases). With 4 bases removed from V and 6 bases from J, the gap between germline ends came to 17 bases. Looked up from germline, CDR1 is SGHRS and CDR2 is YFSETQ. CDR3 length: 14 residues. Here the CDR3 DNA reads TGCGCCAGCAGCCAGACGAGGGTCGGGGGCGAGCAGTACTTC. Amino acid sequence: CASSQTRVGGEQYF.

The chain employs TRBV10-3 and TRBJ2-5; a possible D gene is TRBD2 (6 bases). The V gene lost 6 bases and the J gene lost 3 bases, with 14 bases spanning the gap. This CDR3 has 14 amino acids. CDR1 and CDR2 (germline): ENHRY, SYGVKD. This CDR3 is CAIREGQEEETQYF. Here the CDR3 DNA reads TGTGCCATCAGGGAGGGCCAGGAGGAAGAGACCCAGTACTTC.

The rearrangement links TRBV18 to TRBJ2-1; 14 bases match TRBD2. This CDR3 spans 16 amino acids. The ends lost 1 base at V and 5 bases at J; junction bases unmatched: 1. Germline V gene lookup returns CDR1 KGHSH and CDR2 LQKENI. Written as DNA, the CDR3 is TGTGCCAGCTCACCACGACTAGCGGGAGGGGACAATGAGCAGTTCTTC. It codes for CASSPRLAGGDNEQFF.

V is TRBV29-1 and J is TRBJ2-7, with 7 bases that match TRBD1. CDR1 and CDR2 (germline): SQVTM, ANQGSEA. There are 14 residues in the CDR3. With 6 bases clipped from V and 2 bases from J, the junction kept 10 bases outside the gene matches. Written as DNA, the CDR3 is TGCAGCGTGCGAGGGGGCAAGGGAACCTACGAGCAGTACTTC. It codes for CSVRGGKGTYEQYF.

This chain uses TRBV6-5 with TRBJ2-7; D not certain. Trimming shortened V by 0 bases and J by 3 bases, and 12 bases separated the two germline ends. The CDR3 is 15 amino acids. CDR1 is MNHEY and CDR2 is SVGAGI in the germline V gene. The CDR3 nucleotides read TGTGCCAGCAGTTACTCGAGACTTAAGGACTACGAGCAGTACTTC. It is translated as CASSYSRLKDYEQYF.

There are a few counts of this clone. This chain links TRBV14 with TRBJ1-6; no reliable D call. Germline V lookup: CDR1 SGHDN, CDR2 FVKESK. V was shortened by 4 bases and J by 7 bases, with 14 bases between the two germline ends. There are 15 residues in the CDR3. The CDR3 DNA sequence: TGTGCCAGCAGCCGCGATAGAGTCCCAAATTCACCCCTCCACTTT. Protein product: CASSRDRVPNSPLHF.

This chain joins TRBV29-1 and TRBJ2-5, with TRBD2 matching over 12 bases. J gave up 4 bases and V 7 bases, and 16 bases lay outside the gene matches. CDR3 size: 17 residues. From germline, CDR1 is SQVTM and CDR2 ANQGSEA. In nucleotides, the CDR3 is TGCAGCGCCGCCTCAAACCCTAGCGGGGGGGCTGGAGAGACCCAGTACTTC. This sequence encodes CSAASNPSGGAGETQYF.

This chain links TRBV7-6 with TRBJ1-3; 7 bases agree with TRBD1. This CDR3 is built from 22 residues. Germline loops: CDR1 SGHVS, CDR2 FNYEAQ. Trimming removed 5 bases from V and 0 bases from J; junction bases left unmatched: 25. CDR3 sequence reads: CASSLSPLYGTASLISGNTIYF. The CDR3 DNA sequence: TGTGCCAGCAGCCTAAGCCCCCTCTATGGGACAGCCAGCCTGATCTCTGGAAACACCATATATTTT. Full variable domain (remainder filled in from reference TRBV7-6 and TRBJ1-3): GAGVSQSPRYKVTKRGQDVALRCDPISGHVSLYWYRQALGQGPEFLTYFNYEAQQDKSGLPNDRFSAERPEGSISTLTIQRTEQRDSAMYRCASSLSPLYGTASLISGNTIYFGEGSWLTVV.

The chain combines TRBV11-3 with TRBJ2-5; possible D gene TRBD2, 5 bases. The V end lost 1 base, the J end lost 5 bases, and 11 bases lay between the germline ends. The CDR3 has 14 amino acids. The germline V gene has CDR1 SGHNT and CDR2 YENEEA. The CDR3 protein is CASSLGGSTETQYF. The CDR3 coding sequence is TGTGCCAGCAGCTTAGGAGGGTCGACGGAGACCCAGTACTTC.

This clone was detected only a few times. The chain couples TRBV7-8 to TRBJ2-7, with 9 positions matching TRBD2. The CDR3 is 13 amino acids. With 4 bases clipped from V and 3 bases from J, the junction kept 1 base outside the gene matches. Per germline, CDR1 SGHVS and CDR2 FQNEAQ. The CDR3 DNA sequence: TGTGCCAGCAGCTCTAGCGGGATCTACGAGCAGTACTTC. As protein: CASSSSGIYEQYF.

This chain connects TRBV6-5 to TRBJ1-5, with TRBD1 identical over 7 bases. Trimming took 4 bases from V and 9 from J; bases not matched to a gene: 9. Per the germline V gene, CDR1 is MNHEY and CDR2 is SVGAGI. The CDR3 length is 14 residues. In DNA, the CDR3 is TGTGCCAGCAGTTCCTCGACAGGGATTCCGCCCCAGCATTTT. Amino acids: CASSSSTGIPPQHF.

The chain recombines TRBV20-1 with TRBJ2-1; D is perhaps TRBD2 (6 bases). V was cut by 3 bases and J by 3 bases, with 12 bases left in between. This CDR3 is 14 amino acids long. The V gene's germline CDR1 is DFQATT and CDR2 SNEGSKA (reference sequence). Written as DNA, the CDR3 is TGCAGTGCTAGTAGTGGGGGGTTCTACAATGAGCAGTTCTTC. Protein sequence: CSASSGGFYNEQFF.

CDR3 DNA: TGCGCCAGCAGCGGAATAGGGACAGGGGCTGTGGAGCAGTACTTC. Translation: CASSGIGTGAVEQYF. This chain uses TRBV5-1 with TRBJ2-7; 10 bases line up with TRBD1. CDR3 length: 15 residues. With V trimmed by 4 bases and J by 7 bases, 11 bases remained unmatched. Germline V gives CDR1 SGHRS, CDR2 YFSETQ.

This clone was seen just once. This sequence joins TRBV5-1 and TRBJ1-1; possible D gene TRBD1, 5 bases. The germline gives CDR1 SGHRS, CDR2 YFSETQ. The CDR3 spans 15 residues. V lost 7 bases to trimming and J lost 3 bases, with 19 bases between them. Written as DNA, the CDR3 is TGCGCCAGCGCTCCCCGGGCGGGGGGGGACACTGAAGCTTTCTTT. This codes for CASAPRAGGDTEAFF.

This chain links TRBV5-6 with TRBJ2-1; D unclear. This CDR3 is built from 11 residues. Germline-derived CDR1 and CDR2 are SGHDT and YYEEEE. V lost 1 base to trimming and J lost 8 bases, with 4 bases between them. The CDR3 protein is CASSLSYEQFF. For the CDR3, the DNA is TGTGCCAGCAGCTTGTCCTATGAGCAGTTCTTC.

V gene TRBV7-2 combines with J gene TRBJ1-2; D gene unclear. Germline CDR1 reads SGHTA; CDR2 reads FQGNSA. Trimming stripped 5 bases from V and 2 bases from J, with 12 bases between. The CDR3 has 14 amino acids. This chain's CDR3 is CASSRSPRNYGYTF. In nucleotides, the CDR3 is TGTGCCAGCAGCCGTTCTCCCAGAAACTATGGCTACACCTTC.

The chain employs TRBV11-2 and TRBJ2-4; 9 nucleotides match TRBD2. V lost 1 base to trimming and J lost 6 bases; unmatched junction nucleotides: 10. CDR1 SGHAT and CDR2 FQNNGV come from the germline V gene. This CDR3 spans 17 amino acids. In DNA, the CDR3 is TGTGCCAGCAGCTTAGTTCCTGCGACTAGCGGCCTAAACATTCAGTACTTC. Its protein product is CASSLVPATSGLNIQYF.

DNA of the CDR3: TGTGCCAGCAGCGGCCAAGGGGATCAGCCCCAGCATTTT. This gives the protein CASSGQGDQPQHF. The chain links TRBV16 to TRBJ1-5; tentatively, D is TRBD1 (5 bases). This CDR3 is built from 13 residues. Germline CDR1 and CDR2: KGHSY and FQNENV. Trimming took 5 bases from V and 5 from J, leaving 10 bases between them. The full variable domain, in which reference TRBV16 and TRBJ1-5 provide the parts outside the CDR3, is GEEVAQTPKHLVRGEGQKAKLYCAPIKGHSYVFWYQQVLKNEFKFLISFQNENVFDETGMPKERFSAKCLPNSPCSLEIQATKLEDSAVYFCASSGQGDQPQHFGDGTRLSIL.

The rearrangement uses TRBV4-1 and TRBJ1-2; D is perhaps TRBD1 (5 bases). Trimming left V 0 bases short and J 1 base short, with 9 bases between. The CDR3 has 15 amino acids. Germline assignment: CDR1 MGHRA and CDR2 YSYEKL. The CDR3 coding sequence is TGCGCCAGCAGCCAAGAACCAGGGTTTAACTATGGCTACACCTTC. The encoded protein is CASSQEPGFNYGYTF.

The chain joins TRBV6-6 to TRBJ1-6; TRBD1 might be the D (5 bases). Germline V CDR1 and CDR2: MNHNY, SVGAGI (reference sequence). This CDR3 is 13 amino acids long. The V end was cut by 5 bases, the J end by 10 bases, with 12 bases between. CDR3 bases: TGTGCCAGCAGTGACGGGACTTACTCACCCCTCCACTTT. Residues: CASSDGTYSPLHF.